This T cell receptor beta chain was obtained from a study of technical replicates of blood from four donors. CDR3 size: 14 residues. Germline lookup yields CDR1 MGHDK and CDR2 SYGVNS. V gave up 6 bases and J gave up 5 bases, with 13 bases separating them. Sequencing used immunoSEQ multiplex PCR; TCRdb keeps in-frame clones, though not all of them. Among 40,000 to 55,000 clones, 95% to 96% were seen once, and the ten largest hold 0.39%. The V and J genes are TRBV25-1 and TRBJ1-4, with D unclear. This receptor was obtained from a human donor in good health. Sequenced sample: T cells isolated from PBMCs. The CDR3 sequence is CASRGLGWNEKLFF. The CDR3 region has the DNA TGTGCCAGCAGGGGCCTTGGCTGGAATGAAAAACTGTTTTTT.